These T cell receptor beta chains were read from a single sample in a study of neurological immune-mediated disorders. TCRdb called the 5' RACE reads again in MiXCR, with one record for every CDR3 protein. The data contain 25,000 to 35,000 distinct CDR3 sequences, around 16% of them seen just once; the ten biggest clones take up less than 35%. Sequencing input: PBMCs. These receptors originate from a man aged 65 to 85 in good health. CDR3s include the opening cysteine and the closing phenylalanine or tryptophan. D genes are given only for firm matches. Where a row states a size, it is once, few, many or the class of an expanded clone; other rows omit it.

CDR3aa: CASSLASSGGASYEQYF; CDR3nt: TGTGCCAGCAGCTTAGCATCTAGCGGGGGGGCCTCCTACGAGCAGTACTTC; j_gene: TRBJ2-7; d_gene: TRBD2; len: 17; abundance: many; v_gene: TRBV7-2
CDR3aa: CASSAPTQGTEQFF; CDR3nt: TGCGCCAGCAGCGCACCTACACAGGGGACTGAGCAGTTCTTC; j_gene: TRBJ2-1; d_gene: TRBD1; len: 14; abundance: many; v_gene: TRBV5-1
CDR3aa: CASSEVYGYLFF; CDR3nt: TGTGCCAGCAGTGAAGTTTACGGGTATCTGTTTTTT; j_gene: TRBJ1-4; d_gene: -; len: 12; abundance: many; v_gene: TRBV2
CDR3aa: CASSSGQLNIYNSPLHF; CDR3nt: TGTGCCAGCAGCTCGGGACAGCTAAACATTTATAATTCACCCCTCCACTTT; j_gene: TRBJ1-6; d_gene: TRBD1; len: 17; abundance: many; v_gene: TRBV5-6
CDR3aa: CASSFYGRAYEKLFF; CDR3nt: TGTGCCAGCAGTTTTTATGGCAGGGCGTATGAAAAACTGTTTTTT; j_gene: TRBJ1-4; d_gene: -; len: 15; abundance: many; v_gene: TRBV28
CDR3aa: CASSPQGRGNEQFF; CDR3nt: TGTGCCAGCAGCCCCCAGGGTCGCGGCAATGAGCAGTTCTTC; j_gene: TRBJ2-1; d_gene: -; len: 14; abundance: many; v_gene: TRBV3-1
CDR3aa: CASSRYRGPGYEQYF; CDR3nt: TGTGCCAGCAGTAGATACAGGGGGCCGGGGTACGAGCAGTACTTC; j_gene: TRBJ2-7; d_gene: TRBD1; len: 15; abundance: many; v_gene: TRBV7-8
CDR3aa: CSARDMDGRSYEQYF; CDR3nt: TGCAGTGCTAGAGATATGGACGGGCGATCCTACGAGCAGTACTTC; j_gene: TRBJ2-7; d_gene: -; len: 15; abundance: many; v_gene: TRBV20-1
CDR3aa: CASSPRTSGGANTGELFF; CDR3nt: TGCGCCAGCAGCCCCAGGACTAGCGGGGGAGCGAACACCGGGGAGCTGTTTTTT; j_gene: TRBJ2-2; d_gene: TRBD2; len: 18; abundance: many; v_gene: TRBV5-1
CDR3aa: CAVRDRDRGRMTEAFF; CDR3nt: TGTGCCGTGCGAGACCGGGACAGGGGGCGCATGACTGAAGCTTTCTTT; j_gene: TRBJ1-1; d_gene: TRBD1; len: 16; abundance: medium-sized; v_gene: TRBV10-3
CDR3aa: CASVSAGDFHEQYF; CDR3nt: TGTGCCAGCGTGTCTGCGGGAGACTTCCACGAGCAGTACTTC; j_gene: TRBJ2-7; d_gene: TRBD2; len: 14; abundance: -; v_gene: TRBV2
CDR3aa: CVADRGFDTGELFF; CDR3nt: TGTGTTGCGGACAGGGGCTTTGACACCGGGGAGCTGTTTTTT; j_gene: TRBJ2-2; d_gene: TRBD1; len: 14; abundance: -; v_gene: TRBV30
CDR3aa: CASSDGGLGETQYF; CDR3nt: TGTGCCAGCAGCGATGGGGGGTTAGGGGAGACCCAGTACTTC; j_gene: TRBJ2-5; d_gene: -; len: 14; abundance: many; v_gene: TRBV9
CDR3aa: CASSQNGLVVTDTQYF; CDR3nt: TGTGCCAGTAGCCAAAACGGACTAGTTGTCACAGATACGCAGTATTTT; j_gene: TRBJ2-3; d_gene: TRBD2; len: 16; abundance: few; v_gene: TRBV14
CDR3aa: CASNVGVRRGYEQYF; CDR3nt: TGTGCCAGCAACGTCGGGGTTCGACGGGGTTACGAGCAGTACTTC; j_gene: TRBJ2-7; d_gene: -; len: 15; abundance: many; v_gene: TRBV7-2
CDR3aa: CASSPRGSEAFF; CDR3nt: TGTGCCAGCTCACCACGAGGCTCTGAAGCTTTCTTT; j_gene: TRBJ1-1; d_gene: -; len: 12; abundance: few; v_gene: TRBV18
CDR3aa: CASNTGLAETQYF; CDR3nt: TGTGCCAGCAATACCGGACTAGCGGAGACCCAGTACTTC; j_gene: TRBJ2-5; d_gene: TRBD2; len: 13; abundance: many; v_gene: TRBV12-3/TRBV12-4
CDR3aa: CATSDSGSVNTEAFF; CDR3nt: TGTGCCACCAGTGATTCAGGGAGCGTGAACACTGAAGCTTTCTTT; j_gene: TRBJ1-1; d_gene: -; len: 15; abundance: many; v_gene: TRBV24-1
CDR3aa: CASSFGGGYNEQFF; CDR3nt: TGCGCCAGCAGCTTCGGGGGGGGATACAATGAGCAGTTCTTC; j_gene: TRBJ2-1; d_gene: TRBD2; len: 14; abundance: many; v_gene: TRBV5-1
CDR3aa: CASSPDWNSPLHF; CDR3nt: TGTGCCAGCAGTCCCGACTGGAATTCACCCCTCCACTTT; j_gene: TRBJ1-6; d_gene: -; len: 13; abundance: many; v_gene: TRBV12-3/TRBV12-4
CDR3aa: CASSSPQGGRTEAFF; CDR3nt: TGTGCCAGCAGCTCCCCTCAAGGGGGGCGCACTGAAGCTTTCTTT; j_gene: TRBJ1-1; d_gene: -; len: 15; abundance: many; v_gene: TRBV7-9
CDR3aa: CASSFRDRGLGNSPLHF; CDR3nt: TGTGCCAGCAGTTTCCGGGACAGGGGGCTAGGGAATTCACCCCTCCACTTT; j_gene: TRBJ1-6; d_gene: TRBD1; len: 17; abundance: many; v_gene: TRBV11-2
CDR3aa: CSASMRGLTYGYTF; CDR3nt: TGCAGTGCCTCTATGCGGGGCCTGACCTATGGCTACACCTTC; j_gene: TRBJ1-2; d_gene: -; len: 14; abundance: many; v_gene: TRBV20-1
CDR3aa: CASSLTGGLDTQYF; CDR3nt: TGCGCCAGCAGCTTGACAGGGGGCTTGGATACGCAGTATTTT; j_gene: TRBJ2-3; d_gene: TRBD1; len: 14; abundance: many; v_gene: TRBV5-1
CDR3aa: CASSLESGEQYF; CDR3nt: TGTGCCAGCTCCCTCGAAAGTGGGGAGCAGTACTTC; j_gene: TRBJ2-7; d_gene: -; len: 12; abundance: many; v_gene: TRBV18
CDR3aa: CASSQQTPSVSPLHF; CDR3nt: TGTGCCAGCAGCCAACAGACACCCTCCGTCTCACCCCTCCACTTT; j_gene: TRBJ1-6; d_gene: -; len: 15; abundance: many; v_gene: TRBV14
CDR3aa: CASSYSALAGYNEQFF; CDR3nt: TGTGCCAGCAGTTACTCTGCTCTAGCGGGGTACAATGAGCAGTTCTTC; j_gene: TRBJ2-1; d_gene: TRBD2; len: 16; abundance: many; v_gene: TRBV6-2/TRBV6-3
CDR3aa: CASTLARGHEPPIYF; CDR3nt: TGTGCCAGCACTCTGGCGCGGGGTCACGAGCCCCCCATATATTTT; j_gene: TRBJ1-3; d_gene: -; len: 15; abundance: many; v_gene: TRBV12-3/TRBV12-4
CDR3aa: CASSLANEYYNSPLHF; CDR3nt: TGTGCCAGCAGCTTGGCCAACGAGTACTATAATTCACCCCTCCACTTT; j_gene: TRBJ1-6; d_gene: -; len: 16; abundance: many; v_gene: TRBV7-8